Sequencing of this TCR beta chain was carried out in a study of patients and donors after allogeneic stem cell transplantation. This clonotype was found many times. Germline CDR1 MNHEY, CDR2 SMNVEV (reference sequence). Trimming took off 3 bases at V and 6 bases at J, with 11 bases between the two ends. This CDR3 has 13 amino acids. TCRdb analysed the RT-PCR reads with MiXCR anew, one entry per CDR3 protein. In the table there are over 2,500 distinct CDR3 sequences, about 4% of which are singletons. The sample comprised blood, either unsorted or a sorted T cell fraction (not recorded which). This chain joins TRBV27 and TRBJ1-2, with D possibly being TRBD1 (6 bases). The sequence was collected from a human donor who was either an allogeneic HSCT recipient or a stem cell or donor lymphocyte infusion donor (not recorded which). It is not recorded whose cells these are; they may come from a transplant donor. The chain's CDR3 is CASSFQGLNGYTF. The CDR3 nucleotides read TGTGCCAGCAGTTTCCAGGGGTTAAATGGCTACACCTTC.